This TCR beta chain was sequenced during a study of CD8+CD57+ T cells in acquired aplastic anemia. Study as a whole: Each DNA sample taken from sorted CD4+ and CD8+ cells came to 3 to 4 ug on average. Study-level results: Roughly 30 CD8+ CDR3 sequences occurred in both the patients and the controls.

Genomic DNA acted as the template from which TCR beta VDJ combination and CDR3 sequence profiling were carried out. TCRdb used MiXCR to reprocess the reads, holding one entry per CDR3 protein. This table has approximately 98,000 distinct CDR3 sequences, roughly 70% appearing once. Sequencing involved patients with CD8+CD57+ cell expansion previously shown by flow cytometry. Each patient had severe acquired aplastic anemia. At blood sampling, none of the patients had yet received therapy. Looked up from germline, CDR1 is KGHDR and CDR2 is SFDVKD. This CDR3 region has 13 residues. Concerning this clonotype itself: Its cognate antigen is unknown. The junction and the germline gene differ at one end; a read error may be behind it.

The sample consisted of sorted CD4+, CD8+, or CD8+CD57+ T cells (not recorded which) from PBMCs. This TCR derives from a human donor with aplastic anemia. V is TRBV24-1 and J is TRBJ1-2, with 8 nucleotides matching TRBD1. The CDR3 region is CAASGQGAYGYTF. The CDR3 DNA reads TGTGCCGCCAGTGGACAGGGAGCCTATGGCTACACCTTC.